The 26 T cell receptor beta chains in this list originate from one sample, sequenced in a study of T cells after yellow fever vaccination. TCRdb independently ran MiXCR on the 5' RACE reads; one entry per CDR3 protein. The repertoire includes 450,000 to 650,000 distinct CDR3 sequences, 21% of them detected once, and about 16% sits in the top ten. The input for sequencing was PBMCs, taken less than 25 days after the first yellow fever vaccination. These receptors were collected from a man between 18 and 35 years old who received the YFV17D yellow fever vaccine.

This clonotype was counted between two and nine times. The chain links TRBV29-1 to TRBJ2-5, with D uncertain. The CDR3 totals 11 residues. Trimming left V 0 bases short and J 12 bases short, with 11 bases between. Germline V gene sequence: CDR1 SQVTM, CDR2 ANQGSEA. The CDR3 bases are TGCAGCGTTGAAGATAAGCGAGTTGAGTACTTC. It yields the protein CSVEDKRVEYF.

This clonotype was seen at least ten times. V and J are TRBV20-1 and TRBJ1-2; the D is unclear. The CDR3 runs to 14 residues. V was cut by 0 bases and J by 2 bases, with 10 bases left in between. CDR1 is DFQATT and CDR2 is SNEGSKA in the germline V gene (reference sequence). CDR3 sequence reads: CSARDPRGNYGYTF. The DNA of the CDR3 is TGCAGTGCTAGAGATCCTAGAGGGAACTATGGCTACACCTTC.

A few counts support this clonotype. The chain couples TRBV6-1 to TRBJ2-3; tentatively, D is TRBD1 (5 bases). V shed 7 bases and J shed 4 bases, with 15 bases lying between them. Germline-derived CDR1 and CDR2 are MNHNS and SASEGT. The CDR3 is 14 amino acids. As DNA, the CDR3 is TGTGCCAGCACCTGGACAATGCCCCCAGATACGCAGTATTTT. This translates into CASTWTMPPDTQYF.

This clonotype was found many times. V and J are TRBV19 and TRBJ1-5, with D perhaps matching TRBD1 (6 bases). This CDR3 spans 15 amino acids. From germline, CDR1 is LNHDA and CDR2 SQIVND (reference sequence). Trimming cost V 6 bases and J 2 bases, with 14 bases left between them. CDR3 bases: TGTGCCAGTAGGTCTCGGGACAATGGCAATCAGCCCCAGCATTTT. Amino acid sequence: CASRSRDNGNQPQHF.

The CDR3 sequence: CASSFRDSYGYTF. CDR3 coding DNA: TGTGCCAGCAGTTTTAGGGACAGCTATGGCTACACCTTC. The rearrangement uses TRBV12-3 or TRBV12-4 and TRBJ1-2; the match to TRBD1 covers 7 bases. The CDR3 extends over 13 amino acids. V trimming: 3 bases; J trimming: 4 bases; junction bases outside the gene matches: 2.

The chain couples TRBV5-1 to TRBJ1-1; a weak D match, TRBD1 (6 bases). Trimming left V 5 bases short and J 5 bases short, with 10 bases between. The CDR3 sequence is 12 residues long. Germline loops: CDR1 SGHRS, CDR2 YFSETQ. CDR3 amino acids: CASRNRDTEAFF. In DNA form, the CDR3 reads TGCGCCAGCAGAAACAGGGATACTGAAGCTTTCTTT.

The genes are TRBV20-1 and TRBJ1-5, with 8 positions matching TRBD1. V gave up 0 bases and J gave up 4 bases; unmatched junction bases: 5. This CDR3 contains 15 residues. CDR1 and CDR2 from the germline V gene are DFQATT and SNEGSKA (reference sequence). This CDR3 reads CSARDGQGYNQPQHF. CDR3 bases: TGCAGTGCTAGAGATGGACAGGGATATAATCAGCCCCAGCATTTT.

The J gene is TRBJ2-3, the V gene TRBV11-2; 10 bases map to TRBD1. The CDR3 contains 19 residues. V shed 5 bases, J shed 11 bases, and the junction held 25 bases outside the gene matches. Germline V gives CDR1 SGHAT, CDR2 FQNNGV. The CDR3 DNA is TGTGCCAGCAGCAATCCGAGCGACAGGGGGCGACTAACAGTTAAGGGGCAGTATTTT. Amino acid sequence: CASSNPSDRGRLTVKGQYF.

This clonotype was seen a handful of times. The V call is TRBV7-9, the J call TRBJ1-1; D is possibly TRBD1 (5 bases). Between the trimmed V and J ends, which lost 3 bases and 0 bases, there was a span of 11 bases. The CDR3 consists of 15 residues. Germline V gives CDR1 SEHNR, CDR2 FQNEAQ (reference sequence). The DNA for the CDR3 is TGTGCCAGCAGCTTGGATCCGACAGTGAACACTGAAGCTTTCTTT. Its translation: CASSLDPTVNTEAFF.

The chain carries TRBV4-1 and TRBJ1-3, with a tentative D call TRBD1 (5 bases). Germline CDR1 is MGHRA and CDR2 is YSYEKL. The CDR3 loop spans 16 amino acids. V lost 1 base to trimming and J lost 0 bases, with 10 bases between them. Written as DNA, the CDR3 is TGCGCCAGCAGCCAAGTACAGGCCGACTCTGGAAACACCATATATTTT. Its translation: CASSQVQADSGNTIYF.

The chain joins TRBV7-2 to TRBJ1-1, with D maybe TRBD1 (5 bases). The CDR3 loop spans 14 amino acids. Trimming left V 5 bases short and J 1 base short, with 11 bases between. The germline gives CDR1 SGHTA, CDR2 FQGNSA. In DNA, the CDR3 is TGTGCCAGCAGCCCCGGGAGGGGGAACACTGAAGCTTTCTTT. As protein: CASSPGRGNTEAFF.

The CDR3 region has the DNA TGTGCCAGCAGTCCTCTGGGGGCCAGCTCCTACGAGCAGTACTTC. Translated, it gives CASSPLGASSYEQYF. The chain has TRBV6-1 and TRBJ2-7; D is perhaps TRBD1 (6 bases). V lost 5 bases and J lost 0, with 14 bases in between. The CDR3 covers 15 residues. In germline, CDR1 is MNHNS, CDR2 SASEGT.

The chain uses TRBV7-9 and TRBJ2-1; D is tentatively TRBD1 or TRBD2 (5 bases each). The CDR3 contains 14 residues. Germline V lookup: CDR1 SEHNR, CDR2 FQNEAQ (reference sequence). The V end lost 5 bases, the J end lost 7 bases, and 15 bases lay between the germline ends. The CDR3 DNA sequence: TGTGCCAGCAGCAGAGCCGGGACGGTTAATGAGCAGTTCTTC. Encoded protein: CASSRAGTVNEQFF.

The chain carries TRBV10-2 and TRBJ2-5, with 7 bases aligning to TRBD1. CDR3 length: 15 residues. The V segment lost 1 base and the J segment 0 bases; nucleotides outside the gene matches: 2. In germline, CDR1 is WSHSY, CDR2 SAAADI. The CDR3 DNA sequence: TGCGCCAGCAGTGAGTTAGGGACAGACCAAGAGACCCAGTACTTC. Amino acid sequence: CASSELGTDQETQYF.

V is TRBV6-5 and J is TRBJ1-6, with 8 bases aligning to TRBD1. This CDR3 is 17 amino acids long. After removal of 3 bases from V and 2 bases from J, the junction contained 6 bases not matched to a gene. Per the germline V gene, CDR1 is MNHEY and CDR2 is SVGAGI. CDR3 coding DNA: TGTGCCAGCAGTTATTGGACAGGGCCTACCTATAATTCACCCCTCCACTTT. As protein: CASSYWTGPTYNSPLHF.

The chain employs TRBV24-1 and TRBJ1-1; D remains unclear. This CDR3 has 18 amino acids. Germline CDR1 and CDR2: KGHDR and SFDVKD. V gave up 1 base and J gave up 5 bases, with 22 bases separating them. CDR3 residues: CATSDFVRAFPRRTEAFF. The CDR3 DNA reads TGTGCCACCAGTGATTTTGTTCGGGCCTTTCCCAGACGTACTGAAGCTTTCTTT.

This clonotype was seen a handful of times. The chain employs TRBV20-1 and TRBJ2-5; 10 bases are shared with TRBD1. This CDR3 has 18 residues. Looked up from germline, CDR1 is DFQATT and CDR2 is SNEGSKA (reference sequence). J gave up 5 bases and V 1 base, and 16 bases lay outside the gene matches. The CDR3 sequence: CSARGHRDRGSGWETQYF. Here the CDR3 DNA reads TGCAGTGCTAGAGGACACCGGGACAGGGGATCTGGGTGGGAGACCCAGTACTTC.

The chain is built from TRBV3-1 and TRBJ2-1; TRBD1 might be the D (5 bases). This CDR3 has 13 amino acids. CDR1 is LGHDT and CDR2 is YNNKEL in the germline V gene (reference sequence). Trimming pared 2 bases from V and 7 bases from J, leaving 9 bases between. The chain's CDR3 is CASSQTDRNEQFF. The CDR3 bases are TGTGCCAGCAGCCAAACCGACAGAAATGAGCAGTTCTTC.

The V and J genes are TRBV6-2 or TRBV6-3 and TRBJ2-5; no reliable D call. Germline V lookup: CDR1 MNHEY, CDR2 SVGEGT. V lost 10 bases and J 4 bases, leaving 13 bases between the germline ends. This CDR3 contains 12 residues. The CDR3 DNA follows: TGTGCCACCATCGGTTTCGGAGAGACCCAGTACTTC. Its translation: CATIGFGETQYF.

This chain links TRBV6-1 with TRBJ2-5; 12 bases are a match to TRBD2. Germline lookup yields CDR1 MNHNS and CDR2 SASEGT. V lost 6 bases and J lost 0; bases outside the gene matches: 11. This CDR3 spans 18 amino acids. The CDR3 nucleotides are TGTGCCAGCAGCCCGAGACTAGCGGGGGTCATGTACCAAGAGACCCAGTACTTC. Amino acid sequence: CASSPRLAGVMYQETQYF.

The sample holds a few counts of this clonotype. The genes are TRBV20-1 and TRBJ2-7; no clear D gene. The CDR3 sequence is 14 residues long. The germline gives CDR1 DFQATT, CDR2 SNEGSKA (reference sequence). Trimming left V 0 bases short and J 3 bases short, with 12 bases between. CDR3 sequence (DNA): TGCAGTGCTAGAGATCGGGCTCATGACTACGAGCAGTACTTC. Its translation: CSARDRAHDYEQYF.

This clonotype came up a few times. The rearrangement links TRBV12-3 or TRBV12-4 to TRBJ2-7; D may correspond to TRBD1 or TRBD2 (5 bases each). The length of the CDR3 is 13 residues. V dropped 6 bases and J dropped 3 bases, with 12 bases sitting between them. CDR3 in amino acids: CASSLRDRYEQYF. The CDR3 bases are TGTGCCAGCAGCCTCAGGGACCGCTACGAGCAGTACTTC.

In this sample, this clonotype turned up a few times. This chain uses TRBV5-1 with TRBJ1-2; TRBD1 agrees at 8 bases. Per the germline V gene, CDR1 is SGHRS and CDR2 is YFSETQ. V trimming: 4 bases; J trimming: 6 bases; junction bases outside the gene matches: 8. The CDR3 has 14 residues. In DNA form, the CDR3 reads TGCGCCAGCAGCGTCTTACAGGGGGGAGATGGCTACACCTTC. Translated, it gives CASSVLQGGDGYTF.

CDR3 coding DNA: TGTGCCAGCAGCGGAACTAGCGGGGGGGACACAGATACGCAGTATTTT. This sequence encodes CASSGTSGGDTDTQYF. The chain is built from TRBV7-9 and TRBJ2-3, with 13 bases fitting TRBD2. The CDR3 covers 16 residues. Germline CDR1 reads SEHNR; CDR2 reads FQNEAQ (reference sequence). V lost 5 bases to trimming and J lost 2 bases; unmatched junction nucleotides: 4.

V and J are TRBV6-2 or TRBV6-3 and TRBJ1-1; the D is unclear. Germline V gene data show CDR1 as MNHEY and CDR2 as SVGEGT. The CDR3 runs 11 residues. The V gene lost 4 bases and the J gene lost 7 bases, with 7 bases spanning the gap. The CDR3 reads CASSWPGEAFF. Here the CDR3 DNA reads TGTGCCAGCAGTTGGCCCGGTGAAGCTTTCTTT.

In this sample, this clonotype turned up a few times. The chain recombines TRBV9 with TRBJ1-1; D is ambiguous. From germline, CDR1 is SGDLS and CDR2 YYNGEE. Trimming took 0 bases from V and 4 from J, leaving 10 bases between them. This CDR3 region has 14 residues. CDR3 nucleotides: TGTGCCAGCAGCGTAGTGGCACCCACCACTGAAGCTTTCTTT. Encoded protein: CASSVVAPTTEAFF.